One sample yielded the 15 T cell receptor beta chains listed below, sequenced in a study of T-cell reconstitution after alpha-beta-depleted transplantation in children. Molecular barcoding with unique molecular identifiers was used for the TCRbeta library. In TCRdb, the PCR reads were re-called with MiXCR into one record per CDR3 protein. This sample has over 450,000 distinct CDR3 sequences; roughly a tenth occur once, and the top ten carry 2%. Material: PBMCs, obtained before TCRalphabeta/CD19-depleted stem cell transplant. The source is a child aged 2 to 10 with inherited bone marrow failure, due to receive a stem cell transplant.

The gene calls are TRBV6-2 or TRBV6-3 and TRBJ2-1; D is ambiguous. From germline, CDR1 is MNHEY and CDR2 SVGEGT. V was cut by 4 bases and J by 0 bases, with 19 bases left in between. The CDR3 has 18 amino acids. The CDR3 coding sequence is TGTGCCAGCAGTTCCCGCCATTTGCGGACGAGCTCCTACAATGAGCAGTTCTTC. Translated: CASSSRHLRTSSYNEQFF.

This clonotype showed up many times. CDR3 in amino acids: CATSVEVGPTYEQYF. The CDR3, as DNA: TGTGCCACCAGCGTTGAGGTGGGGCCAACCTACGAGCAGTACTTC. The chain is built from TRBV15 and TRBJ2-7, with D possibly matching TRBD1 (5 bases). The CDR3 runs to 15 residues. The V end was cut by 5 bases, the J end by 2 bases, with 16 bases between. Germline V gene data show CDR1 as LNHNV and CDR2 as YYDKDF (reference sequence).

This clonotype was found many times. The chain combines TRBV15 with TRBJ1-2; maybe TRBD1 (6 bases). The CDR3 contains 15 residues. V was pared by 5 bases and J by 7 bases, with 20 bases between. Germline CDR1 LNHNV, CDR2 YYDKDF (reference sequence). CDR3 loop: CATSAPSGQYFGYTF. The DNA for the CDR3 is TGTGCCACCAGCGCGCCCTCGGGACAATATTTTGGCTACACCTTC. Drawing the rest from reference TRBV15 and TRBJ1-2, the complete variable domain is DAMVIQNPRYQVTQFGKPVTLSCSQTLNHNVMYWYQQKSSQAPKLLFHYYDKDFNNEADTPDNFQSRRPNTSFCFLDIRSPGLGDTAMYLCATSAPSGQYFGYTFGSGTRLTVV.

This clonotype was seen repeatedly, ten times or more. The chain links TRBV5-1 to TRBJ2-3; the D gene is possibly TRBD1 (6 bases). This CDR3 comprises 13 residues. The germline V gene encodes CDR1 SGHRS and CDR2 YFSETQ. The germline V and J ends were trimmed by 4 bases and 4 bases, with 10 bases remaining between them. This CDR3 reads CASSVYRADTQYF. The CDR3 nucleotides read TGCGCCAGCAGCGTCTACAGGGCAGATACGCAGTATTTT.

This clonotype was detected ten times or more. V usage is TRBV9 and J usage is TRBJ1-5; possible D gene TRBD1, 6 bases. Per germline, CDR1 SGDLS and CDR2 YYNGEE. The CDR3 runs to 14 residues. Trimming cost V 0 bases and J 5 bases, with 9 bases left between them. The CDR3 DNA reads as TGTGCCAGCAGCGTAGAGAGGGGGGATCAGCCCCAGCATTTT. This encodes CASSVERGDQPQHF.

This clonotype came up many times. J is TRBJ2-5 and V is TRBV27; D is possibly TRBD2 (6 bases). V lost 4 bases and J lost 4, with 16 bases in between. The CDR3 totals 15 residues. Per the germline V gene, CDR1 is MNHEY and CDR2 is SMNVEV (reference sequence). The CDR3 bases are TGTGCCAGCAGTTATGGCGGGATAATTGGAGAGACCCAGTACTTC. This translates into CASSYGGIIGETQYF.

V is TRBV7-9 and J is TRBJ2-7; D is possibly TRBD2 (5 bases). V was shortened by 4 bases and J by 1 base, with 17 bases between the two germline ends. CDR1 SEHNR and CDR2 FQNEAQ come from the germline V gene (reference sequence). The CDR3 is made up of 16 amino acids. This chain's CDR3 is CASSSNPFEGSYEQYF. CDR3 coding DNA: TGTGCCAGCAGCTCCAACCCTTTTGAGGGTTCCTACGAGCAGTACTTC.

This clonotype was detected a few times. The V gene is TRBV11-2, the J gene TRBJ1-1; no definite D call. This CDR3 contains 12 residues. The germline CDR1 and CDR2 sequences are SGHAT and FQNNGV. With 3 bases removed from V and 7 bases from J, the gap between germline ends came to 9 bases. In DNA, the CDR3 is TGTGCCAGCAGCTTCGATTTATTTGAAGCTTTCTTT. Translated: CASSFDLFEAFF.

This clonotype was seen ten or more times. V and J are TRBV7-8 and TRBJ2-7, with D uncertain. This CDR3 is built from 15 residues. Trimming pared 2 bases from V and 4 bases from J, leaving 15 bases between. CDR1 and CDR2 (germline): SGHVS, FQNEAQ. The CDR3 here is CASSLRPISSYEQYF. In DNA form, the CDR3 reads TGTGCCAGCAGCTTAAGGCCTATTTCCAGTTACGAGCAGTACTTC.

V is TRBV20-1 and J is TRBJ2-3, with a weak D call TRBD2 (5 bases). The germline gives CDR1 DFQATT, CDR2 SNEGSKA (reference sequence). Trimming took 4 bases from V and 1 from J, leaving 12 bases between them. The length of the CDR3 is 14 residues. The CDR3 sequence is CSANSATGTDTQYF. As DNA, the CDR3 is TGCAGTGCTAATAGCGCCACCGGCACAGATACGCAGTATTTT.

This clonotype has ten or more counts. The chain joins TRBV30 to TRBJ2-4; no definite D call. The CDR3 is 16 amino acids. V was shortened by 0 bases and J by 5 bases, with 17 bases between the two germline ends. Germline lookup yields CDR1 GTSNPN and CDR2 SVGIG (reference sequence). The CDR3 sequence: CAWSVRFVTKENIQYF. CDR3 in DNA: TGTGCCTGGAGTGTTCGGTTCGTGACGAAAGAAAACATTCAGTACTTC.

This clonotype has a count of ten or more. This chain links TRBV29-1 with TRBJ2-3, with a tentative D call TRBD1 (5 bases). Trimming left V 6 bases short and J 7 bases short, with 17 bases between. Germline V CDR1 and CDR2: SQVTM, ANQGSEA. The CDR3 consists of 13 residues. CDR3 protein: CSVSGHADNTQYF. CDR3 nucleotides: TGCAGCGTGTCCGGACACGCCGATAATACGCAGTATTTT.

This clonotype was picked up many times. The CDR3 DNA sequence: TGTGCCAGCAGCTTGCCTATCACGGCCCATGAGCAGTTCTTC. Residues: CASSLPITAHEQFF. This chain connects TRBV5-6 to TRBJ2-1; D unresolved. Looked up from germline, CDR1 is SGHDT and CDR2 is YYEEEE. This CDR3 has 14 amino acids. V shed 1 base and J shed 8 bases, with 13 bases lying between them.

In its sample, this clonotype was seen many times. V is TRBV28 and J is TRBJ1-4; D gene uncertain. Germline values: CDR1 MDHEN, CDR2 SYDVKM. V was clipped by 3 bases and J by 4 bases, with 6 bases between them. The CDR3 totals 13 residues. The CDR3 DNA is TGTGCCAGCAGTTTGGGAGGTAATGAAAAACTGTTTTTT. Translating gives CASSLGGNEKLFF.

The chain employs TRBV19 and TRBJ2-2; D call uncertain. This CDR3 has 15 amino acids. V was clipped by 5 bases and J by 3 bases, with 13 bases between them. The V gene's germline CDR1 is LNHDA and CDR2 SQIVND (reference sequence). This chain's CDR3 is CASSLWGFDTGELFF. The CDR3 DNA reads TGTGCCAGTAGTCTCTGGGGATTCGACACCGGGGAGCTGTTTTTT.